One T cell receptor (beta chain) is described in this entry. No antigen is known for it. The data derive from a study of cytomegalovirus exposure and HLA in healthy donors. Overall study findings and caveats: Trimming of TCR beta V- and J-genes showed a link, identified in a later analysis, to a missense DCLRE1C variant. A reported reduction in N-insertions relative to the roughly 610-donor mean was seen in an Asian-associated ancestry cluster in a later analysis.

Trimming shortened V by 5 bases and J by 3 bases, and 8 bases separated the two germline ends. The CDR3 is 12 residues long. Per the germline V gene, CDR1 is SEHNR and CDR2 is FQNEAQ (reference sequence). Healthy bone marrow donors made up the donors. Primers for the PCR totalled 60 Vbeta and 13 Jbeta. Assay: immunoSEQ multiplex PCR; the TCRdb copy retains only in-frame clones and omits some. The sample lists some 97,000 clones; more than 60% were seen once. The sample was PBMCs. This clonotype originated in a woman in her late teens or twenties in good health and CMV-seropositive. J is TRBJ2-7 and V is TRBV7-9; the D gene is possibly TRBD1 (5 bases). The DNA for the CDR3 is TGTGCCAGCAGCAAACAGGACTACGAGCAGTACTTC. This translates into CASSKQDYEQYF.